This TCR beta chain appears in the sequencing data of a study of T cells in Graves' hyperthyroidism and ophthalmopathy (dated by TCRdb to about 2019). With respect to the entire study: A discovery cohort of roughly 100 patients, approximately 44 with Graves' ophthalmopathy and approximately 55 with stable Graves' hyperthyroidism, was used to find distinguishing TCR V-J signatures. Prospective prediction of ophthalmopathy was tested in an independent validation cohort of about 19 hyperthyroidism patients and some 17 patients who later progressed to ophthalmopathy. According to the paper, TCR Vbeta CDR3 sequencing was carried out on some 130 peripheral blood samples, which came from under 50 ophthalmopathy, under 85 hyperthyroidism and around 17 progressor patients. After blood sampling, hyperthyroidism patients were treated with methimazole at a starting dose of 30 mg daily, and ophthalmopathy patients were treated with high-dose intravenous methylprednisolone. In addition, the study compared T-cell repertoires in thyroid tissue and in blood from six Graves' hyperthyroidism patients. The 100 discovery patients were randomly divided into training and test sets at a 7:3 ratio. Broad study findings and their caveats: In cross-validation, a model built on a 13 V-J signature told ophthalmopathy apart from stable hyperthyroidism with over 85% sensitivity and about 81% specificity, and in testing the same model reached 80%/75%. Blood samples also contained most of the expanded thyroid clonotypes (frequency above 0.001), which suggests that blood repertoires may reflect thyroid immune responses. In validation, the model predicted progression to ophthalmopathy a median of roughly 6.1 months before onset, with about 71% sensitivity and roughly 77% specificity. No statistical method was used to set the sample size in advance, and investigators knew the group allocation.

A patient counted as having stable Graves' hyperthyroidism if no progression to ophthalmopathy occurred over 18 months of follow-up. Hyperthyroidism patients were newly diagnosed, had a disease duration of under 2 months, and were aged 18 to 65 years. Any patient with an uncontrolled infection, another autoimmune disease, pregnancy or lactation was excluded. Clinical symptoms, serum thyroxine and TRAb, thyroid ultrasound, and orbital computed tomography formed the basis for the diagnoses. Trizol reagent was used to extract total RNA, and RNA quality was then checked on an Agilent 2100 Bioanalyzer. The CDR3 spans 14 residues, from the cysteine through the phenylalanine. Of the read, only the CDR3 DNA is kept; its 42 bases are in frame from base 1. Based on the germline V gene, the CDR1 and CDR2 sequences are SNHLY and FYNNEI. The TCR beta CDR3 regions were amplified from the RNA transcripts. The TCR CDR3 was subjected to a first round of RT-PCR using the HTBI primer set and the Qiagen OneStep RT-PCR kit. The libraries were constructed in a second round of multiplex PCR and then size-selected and purified. Sequencing of the libraries was done on an Illumina HiSeq2000 using paired-end 100 bp reads. The paper's processing steps were these. SOAPnuke was used to process the raw data, with reads discarded if the reads contained adapters or uncalled bases, had a mean Phred below 15, or lacked an exact constant-primer or identifier match. COPE v1.2.5 was used to merge high-quality paired reads, and clonotypes were defined as unique nucleotide sequences. MiTCR v1.1 was used to align the clonotypes against IMGT TRBV, TRBD and TRBJ reference segments. The analysis was restricted to V-J combinations with a frequency above 0.0001, which together covered 99% to 99.2% of the repertoires. A TCS score was defined as the ratio between F50 (clonal expansion) and ExV (chaos), using BLOSUM62-based TCRdist between CDR3 peptides within each V-J. Welch's t-statistics and random forest reduced 450 to 600 V-J features to around 14, which were used in a naive Bayes classifier (R e1071). The public reads were reanalyzed by TCRdb: fastp trimming at Q25, MiXCR alignment, in-frame beta chains only. CDR3 protein sequences are deduplicated, and each keeps its most common genes and DNA. Clone size and V and J calls follow TCRdb, not the original study. The sample table contains about 560,000 distinct CDR3 sequences; only one count was recorded for around 46% of them. In total, the top ten clones hold approximately 8.2% of the sample.

On this clonotype itself: Its cognate antigen has yet to be identified. One end of the junction does not line up with germline, which may come from a read error.

This clonotype originated in a woman between 18 and 29 years old with Graves' hyperthyroidism. Donor details come from another sample of the same person, matched by shared clones. Sequenced material: peripheral blood or thyroid tissue (not recorded which). The V gene is TRBV2 and the J gene is TRBJ1-1; TRBD1 is a weak D gene call, 5 bases matching. The CDR3 protein: CVSSKGTQNTEAFF. In nucleotide form, the sequence is TGTGTCAGCAGTAAGGGGACCCAGAACACTGAAGCTTTCTTT.